This T cell receptor beta chain was obtained from a study of blood T cell repertoires in COVID-19. Study information: Acute-phase and convalescent COVID-19 samples originated in the United States, Italy and Spain.

CDR3 size: 17 residues. Deletions cut 1 base from V and 7 bases from J, with 23 bases between. Per the germline V gene, CDR1 is SGHRS and CDR2 is YFSETQ. Original handling: For nucleated cells, counts were estimated from reference gene primer amplification. Here immunoSEQ multiplex PCR was the method, and the copy in TCRdb shows in-frame clones only, minus some. V, J and clone size are taken as reported in that table, and D and trimming were inferred from the DNA itself. The sample contains hundreds of thousands of clones, around 87% of which appear only once. The chain has TRBV5-1 and TRBJ1-2; TRBD1 is a possible D gene (5 bases). Sequenced material: PBMCs or T cells enriched from blood (not recorded which). The receptor's source is a man aged 30 to 45 who had been exposed to COVID-19. The CDR3 spells CASSLQGPGWEDAGYTF. The CDR3 DNA follows: TGCGCCAGCAGCTTGCAGGGCCCGGGGTGGGAGGATGCTGGCTACACCTTC.